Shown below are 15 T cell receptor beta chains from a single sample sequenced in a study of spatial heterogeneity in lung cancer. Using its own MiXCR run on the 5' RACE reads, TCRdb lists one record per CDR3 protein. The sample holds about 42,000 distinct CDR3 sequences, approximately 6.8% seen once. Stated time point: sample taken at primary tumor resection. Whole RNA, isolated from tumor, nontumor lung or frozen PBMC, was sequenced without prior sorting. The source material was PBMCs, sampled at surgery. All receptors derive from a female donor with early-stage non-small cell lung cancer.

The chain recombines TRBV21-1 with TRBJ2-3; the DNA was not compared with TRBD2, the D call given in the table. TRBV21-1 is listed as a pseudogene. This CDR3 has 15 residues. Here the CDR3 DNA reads TGTGCCAGCAGCCCTCGGACTACCGCAGATGATACGCAGTATTTT. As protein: CASSPRTTADDTQYF.

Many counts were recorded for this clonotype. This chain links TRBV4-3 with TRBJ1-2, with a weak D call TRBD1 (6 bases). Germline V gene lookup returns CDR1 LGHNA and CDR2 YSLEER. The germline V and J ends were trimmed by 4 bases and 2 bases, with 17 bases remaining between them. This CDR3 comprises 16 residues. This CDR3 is CASSPITKTGNYGYTF. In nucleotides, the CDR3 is TGCGCCAGCAGCCCCATCACTAAGACAGGAAACTATGGCTACACCTTC.

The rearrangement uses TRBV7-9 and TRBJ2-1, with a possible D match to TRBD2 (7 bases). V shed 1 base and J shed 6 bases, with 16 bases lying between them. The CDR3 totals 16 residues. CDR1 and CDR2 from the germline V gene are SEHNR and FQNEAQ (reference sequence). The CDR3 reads CASSLGSAGAINEQFF. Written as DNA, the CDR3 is TGTGCCAGCAGCTTAGGTTCCGCGGGGGCCATCAATGAGCAGTTCTTC.

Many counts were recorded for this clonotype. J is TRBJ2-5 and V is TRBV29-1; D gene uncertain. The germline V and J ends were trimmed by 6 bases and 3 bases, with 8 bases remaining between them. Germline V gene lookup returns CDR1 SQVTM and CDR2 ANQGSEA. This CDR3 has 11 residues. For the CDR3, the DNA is TGCAGCGTCCGATGGGAAGAGACCCAGTACTTC. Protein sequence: CSVRWEETQYF.

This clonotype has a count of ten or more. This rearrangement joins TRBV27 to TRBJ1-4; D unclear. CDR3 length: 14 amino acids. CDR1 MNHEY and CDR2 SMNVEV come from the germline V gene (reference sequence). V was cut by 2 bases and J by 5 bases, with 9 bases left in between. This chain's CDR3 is CASSLRQLNEKLFF. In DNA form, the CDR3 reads TGTGCCAGCAGTTTACGGCAGTTAAATGAAAAACTGTTTTTT.

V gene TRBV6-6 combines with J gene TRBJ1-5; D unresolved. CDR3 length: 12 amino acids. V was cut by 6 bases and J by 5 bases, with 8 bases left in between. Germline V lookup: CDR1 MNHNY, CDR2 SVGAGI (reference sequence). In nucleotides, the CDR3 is TGTGCCAGCAGGTACGGAGATCAGCCCCAGCATTTT. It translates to CASRYGDQPQHF.

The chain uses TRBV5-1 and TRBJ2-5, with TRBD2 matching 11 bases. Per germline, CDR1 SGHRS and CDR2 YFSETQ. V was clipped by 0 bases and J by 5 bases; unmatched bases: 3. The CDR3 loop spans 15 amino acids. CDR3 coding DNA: TGCGCCAGCAGCTTGGTTAGCGGGGGGGCTGAGACCCAGTACTTC. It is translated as CASSLVSGGAETQYF.

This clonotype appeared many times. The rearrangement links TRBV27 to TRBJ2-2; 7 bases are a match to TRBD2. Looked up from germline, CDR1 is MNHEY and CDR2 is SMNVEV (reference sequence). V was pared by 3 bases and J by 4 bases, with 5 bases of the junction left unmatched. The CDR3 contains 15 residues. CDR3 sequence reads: CASSFSPGGTGELFF. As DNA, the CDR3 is TGTGCCAGCAGTTTTTCTCCGGGGGGCACCGGGGAGCTGTTTTTT.

In nucleotides, the CDR3 is TGTGCCAGCAGCTTGGAGGGACTCGAGACCCAGTACTTC. It is translated as CASSLEGLETQYF. The V gene is TRBV5-4, the J gene TRBJ2-5; D might be TRBD2 (6 bases). Germline V gene data show CDR1 as SGHNT and CDR2 as YYREEE (reference sequence). The CDR3 length is 13 residues. V was clipped by 0 bases and J by 5 bases, with 8 bases between them.

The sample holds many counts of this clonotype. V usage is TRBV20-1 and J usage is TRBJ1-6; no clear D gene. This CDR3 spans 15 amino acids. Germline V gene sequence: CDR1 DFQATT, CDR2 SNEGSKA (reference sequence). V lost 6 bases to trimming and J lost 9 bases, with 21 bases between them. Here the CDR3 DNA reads TGCAGTGCGCAACTCGACGCGGCCCCTTTTTCACCCCTCCACTTT. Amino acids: CSAQLDAAPFSPLHF.

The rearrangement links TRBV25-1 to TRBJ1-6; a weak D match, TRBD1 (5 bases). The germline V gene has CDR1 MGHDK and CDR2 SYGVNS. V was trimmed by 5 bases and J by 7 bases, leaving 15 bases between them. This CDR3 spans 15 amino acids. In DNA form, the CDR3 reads TGTGCCAGCAGTACGAGTAGGGGTAGGAATTCACCCCTCCACTTT. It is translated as CASSTSRGRNSPLHF.

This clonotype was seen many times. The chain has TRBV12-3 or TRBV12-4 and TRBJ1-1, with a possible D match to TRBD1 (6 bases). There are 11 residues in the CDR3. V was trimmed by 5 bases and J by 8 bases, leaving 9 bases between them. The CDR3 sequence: CASSGTSEAFF. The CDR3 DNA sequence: TGTGCCAGCAGTGGGACATCCGAAGCTTTCTTT.

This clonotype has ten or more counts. Written as DNA, the CDR3 is TGTGCCAGCAGCTTCTCCACCTACAATGAGCAGTTCTTC. Its protein product is CASSFSTYNEQFF. The gene calls are TRBV7-9 and TRBJ2-1; D ambiguous. There are 13 residues in the CDR3. CDR1 is SEHNR, CDR2 FQNEAQ, per germline (reference sequence). V dropped 3 bases and J dropped 2 bases, with 5 bases sitting between them.

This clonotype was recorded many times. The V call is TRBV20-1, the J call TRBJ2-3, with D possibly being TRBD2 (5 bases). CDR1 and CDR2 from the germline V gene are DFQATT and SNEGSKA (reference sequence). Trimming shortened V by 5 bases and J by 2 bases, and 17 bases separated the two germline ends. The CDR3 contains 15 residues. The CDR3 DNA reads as TGCAGTGCTGGTCTTGGGCGGGTATTCACAGATACGCAGTATTTT. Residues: CSAGLGRVFTDTQYF.

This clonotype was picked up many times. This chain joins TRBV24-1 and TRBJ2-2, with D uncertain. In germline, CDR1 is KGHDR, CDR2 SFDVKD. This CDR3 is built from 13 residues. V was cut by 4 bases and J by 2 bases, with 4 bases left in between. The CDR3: CATSDGNTGELFF. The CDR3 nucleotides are TGTGCCACCAGTGACGGAAACACCGGGGAGCTGTTTTTT.